These 5 T cell receptor beta chains came from one sample sequenced in a study of T cells in Graves' hyperthyroidism and ophthalmopathy. The source material, RNA transcripts, was used to amplify TCR beta CDR3 regions. A set of HTBI primers served as the primers for a first-round RT-PCR of the TCR CDR3. Each CDR3 protein gets one entry after TCRdb re-called the multiplex PCR reads with MiXCR. This table holds approximately 400,000 distinct CDR3 sequences, 15% found once. Sequencing was done on a sample of blood. These receptor sequences come from a woman aged 30 to 39 with Graves' hyperthyroidism.

This clonotype has a count of ten or more. The DNA of the CDR3 is TGTGCCAGCACACTAGCGAGTGAGCAGTTCTTC. Protein: CASTLASEQFF. The chain is built from TRBV27 and TRBJ2-1, with TRBD2 matching over 7 bases. This CDR3 spans 11 amino acids. The V gene's germline CDR1 is MNHEY and CDR2 SMNVEV (reference sequence). The ends lost 7 bases at V and 9 bases at J; junction bases unmatched: 3.

V usage is TRBV6-1 and J usage is TRBJ2-1, with no clear D. V lost 6 bases, J lost 0 bases, and 12 bases lay in between. The CDR3 has 15 amino acids. Germline V CDR1 and CDR2: MNHNS, SASEGT. In DNA, the CDR3 is TGTGCCAGCAGAGACCTCACGGGCTCCTACAATGAGCAGTTCTTC. Translation gives CASRDLTGSYNEQFF.

This clonotype was seen repeatedly, ten times or more. V and J are TRBV20-1 and TRBJ2-7; 7 bases agree with TRBD1. The CDR3 sequence is 14 residues long. Germline CDR1 is DFQATT and CDR2 is SNEGSKA (reference sequence). The V segment lost 1 base and the J segment 7 bases; nucleotides outside the gene matches: 10. DNA of the CDR3: TGCAGTGCTAGAGTCCCACAGGGGCTGTGGGAGCAGTACTTC. Its translation is CSARVPQGLWEQYF.

The V and J genes are TRBV2 and TRBJ2-5; D gene unclear. Trimming shortened V by 7 bases and J by 2 bases, and 2 bases separated the two germline ends. Germline loops: CDR1 SNHLY, CDR2 FYNNEI. This CDR3 has 10 amino acids. The CDR3 region has the DNA TGTGCCAGCAAGCAAGAGACCCAGTACTTC. It encodes CASKQETQYF.

The table lists this clonotype with many counts. This rearrangement joins TRBV7-8 to TRBJ2-7, with D perhaps matching TRBD1 (6 bases). V shed 2 bases and J shed 1 base, with 18 bases lying between them. The CDR3 runs to 17 residues. Germline assignment: CDR1 SGHVS and CDR2 FQNEAQ. The CDR3 region has the DNA TGTGCCAGCAGCTTACTCTCTCTCGACAGGTGGTCCTACGAGCAGTACTTC. Translated, it gives CASSLLSLDRWSYEQYF.